This section outlines one T cell receptor beta chain sequence together with its context. The data were obtained in a study of T cell changes during pregnancy in multiple sclerosis. The assay was immunoSEQ multiplex PCR, and TCRdb's table has in-frame clones only and misses some. The repertoire holds around 69,000 clones, with approximately 90% as singletons. The germline V gene has CDR1 LGHNA and CDR2 YSLEER. This CDR3 is 17 amino acids long. With 0 bases removed from V and 2 bases from J, the gap between germline ends came to 16 bases. The chain couples TRBV4-3 to TRBJ1-2; D unclear. The source material was peripheral blood, sampled in the third trimester of pregnancy. The sequence was obtained from a female donor with multiple sclerosis, enrolled in a pregnancy study. The CDR3 nucleotides read TGCGCCAGCAGCCAAGATCTCCGTCCGGGTGAGAACTATGGCTACACCTTC. Its protein is CASSQDLRPGENYGYTF.